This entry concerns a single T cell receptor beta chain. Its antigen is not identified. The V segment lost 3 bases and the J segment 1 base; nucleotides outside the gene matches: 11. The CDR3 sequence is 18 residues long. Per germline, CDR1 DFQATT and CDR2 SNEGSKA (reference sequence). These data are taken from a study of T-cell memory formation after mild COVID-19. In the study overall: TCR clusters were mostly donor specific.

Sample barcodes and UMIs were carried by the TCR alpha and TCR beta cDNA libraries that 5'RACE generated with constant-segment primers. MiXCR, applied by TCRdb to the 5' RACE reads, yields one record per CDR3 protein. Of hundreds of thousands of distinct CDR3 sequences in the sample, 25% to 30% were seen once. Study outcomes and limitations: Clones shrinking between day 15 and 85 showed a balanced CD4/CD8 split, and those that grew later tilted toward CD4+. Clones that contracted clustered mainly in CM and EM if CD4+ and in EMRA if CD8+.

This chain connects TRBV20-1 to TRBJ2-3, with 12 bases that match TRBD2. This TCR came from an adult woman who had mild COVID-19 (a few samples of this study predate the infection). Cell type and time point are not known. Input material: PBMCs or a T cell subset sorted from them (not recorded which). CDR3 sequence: CSASTGLAGLGGTDTQYF. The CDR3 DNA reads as TGCAGTGCTAGTACTGGACTAGCGGGACTTGGTGGCACAGATACGCAGTATTTT.